This T cell receptor beta chain was recovered during a study of cytomegalovirus exposure and HLA in healthy donors. V was trimmed by 3 bases and J by 0 bases, leaving 3 bases between them. CDR3 length: 14 residues. Germline V gives CDR1 MNHEY, CDR2 SMNVEV (reference sequence). Sequencing used immunoSEQ multiplex PCR; TCRdb keeps in-frame clones, though not all of them. Among some 85,000 clones listed, roughly 96% were seen once. This receptor was obtained from a woman aged 18-29 years in good health and CMV-seronegative. The chain carries TRBV27 and TRBJ2-6, with D uncertain. Sequencing was performed on PBMCs. The CDR3 spells CASSFISGANVLTF. The CDR3 nucleotides read TGTGCCAGCAGTTTTATCTCTGGGGCCAACGTCCTGACTTTC.